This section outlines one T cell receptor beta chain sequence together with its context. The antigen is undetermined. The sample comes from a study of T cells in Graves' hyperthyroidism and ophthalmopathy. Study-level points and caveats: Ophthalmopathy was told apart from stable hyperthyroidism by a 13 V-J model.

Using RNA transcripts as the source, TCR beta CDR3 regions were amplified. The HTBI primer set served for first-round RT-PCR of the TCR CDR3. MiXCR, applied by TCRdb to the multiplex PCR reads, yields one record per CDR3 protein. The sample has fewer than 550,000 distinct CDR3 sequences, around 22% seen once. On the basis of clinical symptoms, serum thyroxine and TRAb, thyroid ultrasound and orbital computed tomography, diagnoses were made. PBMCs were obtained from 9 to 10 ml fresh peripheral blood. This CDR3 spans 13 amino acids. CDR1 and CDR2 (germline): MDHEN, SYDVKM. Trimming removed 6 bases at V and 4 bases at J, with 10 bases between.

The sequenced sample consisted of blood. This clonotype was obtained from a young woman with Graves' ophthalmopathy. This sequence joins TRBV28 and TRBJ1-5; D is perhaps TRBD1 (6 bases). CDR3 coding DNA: TGTGCCAGCAGATTGACAGGAAATCAGCCCCAGCATTTT. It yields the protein CASRLTGNQPQHF.